The 19 T cell receptor beta chains listed next were all sequenced from one sample in a study of blood T cell repertoires in COVID-19. Assay: immunoSEQ multiplex PCR; the TCRdb copy retains only in-frame clones and omits some. The data contain some 240,000 clones, 70% to 85% of them singletons. What was sequenced was peripheral blood. These receptors originate from a middle-aged man with active or convalescent COVID-19.

The chain carries TRBV6-5 and TRBJ1-4, with TRBD1 identical over 7 bases. With V trimmed by 6 bases and J by 4 bases, 8 bases remained unmatched. CDR1 is MNHEY and CDR2 is SVGAGI in the germline V gene. CDR3 length equals 15 residues. The CDR3 reads CASRLSTGHNEKLFF. The CDR3 DNA reads TGTGCCAGCAGGTTATCGACAGGGCATAATGAAAAACTGTTTTTT.

This clone was seen once. The chain combines TRBV19 with TRBJ1-3; D uncertain. The germline gives CDR1 LNHDA, CDR2 SQIVND (reference sequence). V was pared by 3 bases and J by 3 bases, with 9 bases between. This CDR3 comprises 14 residues. CDR3 loop: CASSIEGVGNTIYF. The CDR3 bases are TGTGCCAGTAGTATCGAGGGAGTTGGAAACACCATATATTTT. Full variable domain (missing parts from reference TRBV19 and TRBJ1-3): DGGITQSPKYLFRKEGQNVTLSCEQNLNHDAMYWYRQDPGQGLRLIYYSQIVNDFQKGDIAEGYSVSREKKESFPLTVTSAQKNPTAFYLCASSIEGVGNTIYFGEGSWLTVV.

The chain recombines TRBV5-1 with TRBJ2-5, with D hard to call. The CDR3 runs 13 residues. The germline gives CDR1 SGHRS, CDR2 YFSETQ. V was trimmed by 3 bases and J by 5 bases, leaving 11 bases between them. The CDR3 is CASSSASRETQYF. For the CDR3, the DNA is TGCGCCAGCAGCTCCGCTAGTCGGGAGACCCAGTACTTC.

The chain links TRBV28 to TRBJ1-2; tentative D call: TRBD1 (6 bases). V dropped 9 bases and J dropped 8 bases, with 22 bases sitting between them. The CDR3 has 14 residues. Per germline, CDR1 MDHEN and CDR2 SYDVKM. The CDR3 DNA follows: TGTGCCAGTATGCCCCCAGGGGAGGGTTGGGGCTACACCTTC. It translates to CASMPPGEGWGYTF.

This chain uses TRBV5-6 with TRBJ2-1; 12 bases agree with TRBD2. Per germline, CDR1 SGHDT and CDR2 YYEEEE. The CDR3 spans 15 residues. The V and J ends lost 6 bases and 6 bases, in that order; junction bases with no gene match: 7. In DNA, the CDR3 is TGTGCCAGCACCCAGGGACTAGCGGGTATCAATGAGCAGTTCTTC. Amino acids: CASTQGLAGINEQFF.

V gene TRBV6-5 combines with J gene TRBJ2-1; TRBD1 matches 9 bases. With 6 bases clipped from V and 5 bases from J, the junction kept 5 bases outside the gene matches. This CDR3 comprises 14 residues. The V gene's germline CDR1 is MNHEY and CDR2 SVGAGI. CDR3 region: CASRSGQGNNEQFF. DNA for the CDR3: TGTGCCAGCAGGTCGGGACAGGGTAACAATGAGCAGTTCTTC.

This clone was found many times. The chain carries TRBV4-3 and TRBJ1-5, with TRBD1 matching 7 bases. This CDR3 has 15 amino acids. Germline values: CDR1 LGHNA, CDR2 YSLEER. Germline trimming cut 1 base from V and 6 bases from J; bases unmatched to any gene: 6. The CDR3 DNA sequence: TGCGCCAGCAGCCAAGGAGTACAGGGGATTCAGCCCCAGCATTTT. Amino acids: CASSQGVQGIQPQHF.

The rearrangement joins TRBV3-1 (or the pseudogene TRBV3-2) to TRBJ2-5; no firm D call. This CDR3 is built from 14 residues. Trimming took off 0 bases at V and 9 bases at J, with 14 bases between the two ends. In germline, CDR1 is LGHDT, CDR2 YNNKEL (reference sequence). The CDR3 is CASSQDRAKPSQYF. Here the CDR3 DNA reads TGTGCCAGCAGCCAAGATCGAGCGAAGCCTTCCCAGTACTTC.

The rearrangement links TRBV7-3 to TRBJ2-1; 8 bases match TRBD2. The germline V gene encodes CDR1 SGHTA and CDR2 FQGTGA. The CDR3 contains 15 residues. V lost 4 bases and J lost 9; bases outside the gene matches: 11. The CDR3 spells CASSSRPGTSGEQFF. The DNA of the CDR3 is TGTGCCAGCAGCTCTCGTCCCGGGACTAGTGGTGAGCAGTTCTTC. Full variable domain (missing parts from reference TRBV7-3 and TRBJ2-1): GAGVSQTPSNKVTEKGKYVELRCDPISGHTALYWYRQSLGQGPEFLIYFQGTGAADDSGLPNDRFFAVRPEGSVSTLKIQRTERGDSAVYLCASSSRPGTSGEQFFGPGTRLTVL.

The rearrangement joins TRBV19 to TRBJ1-5, with 8 positions matching TRBD1. CDR3 length: 15 residues. Losses at the gene ends were 1 base for V and 3 bases for J; bases not matched to a gene: 2. Germline V lookup: CDR1 LNHDA, CDR2 SQIVND (reference sequence). The CDR3 DNA reads TGTGCCAGTAGTATAGTGGACAGGGACAATCAGCCCCAGCATTTT. It translates to CASSIVDRDNQPQHF.

CDR3 DNA sequence: TGTGCCAGCAGCACCAGGGTGAACACCATATATTTT. This sequence encodes CASSTRVNTIYF. The chain combines TRBV7-2 with TRBJ1-3; D perhaps matches TRBD1 (5 bases). The V gene's germline CDR1 is SGHTA and CDR2 FQGNSA. The CDR3 is 12 amino acids. V was trimmed by 5 bases and J by 7 bases, leaving 9 bases between them.

With respect to this clone: Other DNA sequences in the sample encode the same CDR3. This chain connects TRBV2 to TRBJ2-5; TRBD2 agrees at 7 bases. There are 12 residues in the CDR3. Trimming cost V 6 bases and J 4 bases; bases outside gene matches: 2. Germline lookup yields CDR1 SNHLY and CDR2 FYNNEI. CDR3 sequence: CASRGEGETQYF. The DNA for the CDR3 is TGTGCCAGCAGAGGGGAGGGAGAGACCCAGTACTTC.

The chain recombines TRBV6-2 or TRBV6-3 with TRBJ2-5, with D maybe TRBD1 (6 bases). The length of the CDR3 is 14 residues. The V end lost 2 bases, the J end lost 4 bases, and 11 bases lay between the germline ends. Germline V gene lookup returns CDR1 MNHEY and CDR2 SVGEGT. The CDR3 sequence is CASSYTQGRETQYF. CDR3 nucleotide sequence: TGTGCCAGCAGTTACACACAGGGTCGAGAGACCCAGTACTTC.

The V and J genes are TRBV14 and TRBJ1-3; 7 nucleotides match TRBD1. With V trimmed by 4 bases and J by 9 bases, 12 bases remained unmatched. The CDR3 runs 15 residues. Germline V gene sequence: CDR1 SGHDN, CDR2 FVKESK. The CDR3 loop reads CASSLGQPSRGTIYF. The CDR3 nucleotides read TGTGCCAGCAGCCTGGGACAGCCTTCCAGGGGCACCATATATTTT. The variable domain in full, completed from reference TRBV14 and TRBJ1-3, reads EAGVTQFPSHSVIEKGQTVTLRCDPISGHDNLYWYRRVMGKEIKFLLHFVKESKQDESGMPNNRFLAERTGGTYSTLKVQPAELEDSGVYFCASSLGQPSRGTIYFGEGSWLTVV.

Concerning this clone: Distinct nucleotide sequences in the sample also encode this CDR3. The chain employs TRBV28 and TRBJ2-7; TRBD1 matches at 8 bases. Germline-derived CDR1 and CDR2 are MDHEN and SYDVKM. CDR3 length: 11 amino acids. DNA of the CDR3: TGTGCATCTACAGGGGGGTACGAGCAGTACTTC. Translated, it gives CASTGGYEQYF.

The V call is TRBV9, the J call TRBJ1-2, with D perhaps TRBD1 (5 bases). Trimming pared 4 bases from V and 4 bases from J, leaving 17 bases between. The CDR3 sequence is 15 residues long. Germline V gives CDR1 SGDLS, CDR2 YYNGEE. The CDR3 nucleotides read TGTGCCAGCAGCTCCCCCATTGGGGGGGTCTATGGCTACACCTTC. Protein product: CASSSPIGGVYGYTF.

The chain couples TRBV6-5 to TRBJ2-7; weak D call: TRBD2 (6 bases). The CDR3 is 15 residues long. The germline CDR1 and CDR2 sequences are MNHEY and SVGAGI. The V end lost 10 bases, the J end lost 0 bases, and 19 bases lay between the germline ends. In DNA form, the CDR3 reads TGTGCCACCATGGGACTCCTAAGGAGCTCCTACGAGCAGTACTTC. Its translation is CATMGLLRSSYEQYF.

The chain uses TRBV20-1 and TRBJ2-1; no clear D. The CDR3 runs to 14 residues. V lost 3 bases to trimming and J lost 0 bases, with 9 bases between them. Germline assignment: CDR1 DFQATT and CDR2 SNEGSKA (reference sequence). CDR3 in amino acids: CSASGPGSYNEQFF. The CDR3 nucleotides are TGCAGTGCTAGTGGGCCAGGCTCCTACAATGAGCAGTTCTTC.

The chain is built from TRBV5-1 and TRBJ1-3; D ambiguous. Germline-derived CDR1 and CDR2 are SGHRS and YFSETQ. Trimming left V 0 bases short and J 4 bases short, with 11 bases between. The CDR3 is made up of 15 amino acids. This CDR3 is CASSLDSVNGNTIYF. The CDR3 region has the DNA TGCGCCAGCAGCTTGGACTCGGTGAACGGAAACACCATATATTTT.